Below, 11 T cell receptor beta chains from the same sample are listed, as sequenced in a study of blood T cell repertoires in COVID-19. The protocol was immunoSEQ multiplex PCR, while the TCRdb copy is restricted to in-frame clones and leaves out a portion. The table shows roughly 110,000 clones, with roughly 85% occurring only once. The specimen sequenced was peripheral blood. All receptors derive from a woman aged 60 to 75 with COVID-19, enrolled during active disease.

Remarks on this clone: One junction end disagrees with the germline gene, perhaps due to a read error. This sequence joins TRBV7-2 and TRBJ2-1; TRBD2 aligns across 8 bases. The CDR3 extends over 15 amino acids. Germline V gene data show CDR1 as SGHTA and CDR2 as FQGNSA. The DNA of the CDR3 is TGTGCCAGCAGCTTAGGGACTAGCTCCCACAATGAGCAGTTCTTC. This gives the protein CASSLGTSSHNEQFF. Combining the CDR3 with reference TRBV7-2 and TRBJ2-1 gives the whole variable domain GAGVSQSPSNKVTEKGKDVELRCDPISGHTALYWYRQSLGQGLEFLIYFQGNSAPDKSGLPSDRFSAERTGGSVSTLTIQRTQQEDSAVYLCASSLGTSSHNEQFFGPGTRLTVL.

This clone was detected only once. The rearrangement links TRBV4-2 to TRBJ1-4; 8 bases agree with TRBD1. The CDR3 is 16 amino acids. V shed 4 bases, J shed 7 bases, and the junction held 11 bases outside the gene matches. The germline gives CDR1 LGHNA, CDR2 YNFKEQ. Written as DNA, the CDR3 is TGTGCCAGCAGCCCGTTTCCGGGACAGGAGGGTGAAAAACTGTTTTTT. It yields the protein CASSPFPGQEGEKLFF.

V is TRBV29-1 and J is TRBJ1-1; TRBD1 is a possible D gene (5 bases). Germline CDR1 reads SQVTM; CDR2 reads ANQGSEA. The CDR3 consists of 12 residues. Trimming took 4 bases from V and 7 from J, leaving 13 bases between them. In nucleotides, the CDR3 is TGCAGCGTTGTCGGGGGTGGTGGTGAAGCTTTCTTT. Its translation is CSVVGGGGEAFF.

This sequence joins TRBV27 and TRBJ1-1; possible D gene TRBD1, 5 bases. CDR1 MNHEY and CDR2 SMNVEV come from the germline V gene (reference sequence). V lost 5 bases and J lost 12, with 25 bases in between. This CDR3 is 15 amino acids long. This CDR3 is CASSPDARGGRGTFF. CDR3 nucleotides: TGTGCCAGCAGTCCCGACGCCCGGGGAGGAAGGGGAACTTTCTTT.

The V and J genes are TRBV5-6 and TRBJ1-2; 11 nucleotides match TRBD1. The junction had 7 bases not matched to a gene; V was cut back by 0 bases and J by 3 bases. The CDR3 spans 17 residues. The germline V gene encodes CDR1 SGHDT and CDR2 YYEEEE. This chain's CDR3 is CASSLVGQGAWDYGYTF. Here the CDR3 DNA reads TGTGCCAGCAGCTTGGTCGGACAGGGGGCGTGGGACTATGGCTACACCTTC.

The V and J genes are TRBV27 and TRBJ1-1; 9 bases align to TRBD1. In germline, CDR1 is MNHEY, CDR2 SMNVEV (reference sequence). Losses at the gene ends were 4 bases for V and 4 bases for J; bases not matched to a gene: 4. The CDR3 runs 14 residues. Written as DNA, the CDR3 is TGTGCCAGCAGTTACGGACAGGGGATCACTGAAGCTTTCTTT. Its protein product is CASSYGQGITEAFF.

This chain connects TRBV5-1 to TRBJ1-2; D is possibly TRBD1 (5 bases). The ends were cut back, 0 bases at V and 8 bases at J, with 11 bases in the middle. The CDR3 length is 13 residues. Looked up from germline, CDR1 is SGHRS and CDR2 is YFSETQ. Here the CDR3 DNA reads TGCGCCAGCAGCTTGGGACAGTCAAAGGGCTACACCTTC. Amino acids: CASSLGQSKGYTF.

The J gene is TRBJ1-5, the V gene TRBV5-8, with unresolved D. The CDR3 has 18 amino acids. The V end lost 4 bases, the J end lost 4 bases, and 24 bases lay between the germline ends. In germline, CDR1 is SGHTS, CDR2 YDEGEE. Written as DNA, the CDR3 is TGTGCCAGCAGCCCAAGACACGTTCTTAGTGGCCTTAATCAGCCCCAGCATTTT. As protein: CASSPRHVLSGLNQPQHF.

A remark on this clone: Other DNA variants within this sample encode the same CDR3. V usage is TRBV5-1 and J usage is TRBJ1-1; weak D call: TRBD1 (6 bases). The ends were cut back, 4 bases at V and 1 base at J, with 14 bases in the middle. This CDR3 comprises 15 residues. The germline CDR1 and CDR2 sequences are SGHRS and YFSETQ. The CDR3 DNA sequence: TGCGCCAGCAGCCCGCCGGGACAATGGAACACTGAAGCTTTCTTT. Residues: CASSPPGQWNTEAFF.

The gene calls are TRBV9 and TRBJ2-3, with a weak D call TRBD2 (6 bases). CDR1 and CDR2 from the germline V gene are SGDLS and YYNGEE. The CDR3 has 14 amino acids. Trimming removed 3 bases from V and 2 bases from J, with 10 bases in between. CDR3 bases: TGTGCCAGCAGCGACGGGACTGTCACAGATACGCAGTATTTT. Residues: CASSDGTVTDTQYF.

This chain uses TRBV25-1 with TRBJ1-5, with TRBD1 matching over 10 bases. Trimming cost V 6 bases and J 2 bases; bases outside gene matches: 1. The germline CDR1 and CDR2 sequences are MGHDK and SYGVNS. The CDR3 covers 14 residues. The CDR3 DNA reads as TGTGCCAGCAGCGGGACAGGGGGCAATCAGCCCCAGCATTTT. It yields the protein CASSGTGGNQPQHF.